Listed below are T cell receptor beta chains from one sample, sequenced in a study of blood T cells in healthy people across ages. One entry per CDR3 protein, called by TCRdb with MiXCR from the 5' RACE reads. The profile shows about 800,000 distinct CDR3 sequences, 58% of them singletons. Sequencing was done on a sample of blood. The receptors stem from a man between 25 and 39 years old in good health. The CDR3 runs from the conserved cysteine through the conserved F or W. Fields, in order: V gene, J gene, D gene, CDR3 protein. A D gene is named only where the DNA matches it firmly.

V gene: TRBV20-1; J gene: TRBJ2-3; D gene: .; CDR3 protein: CSATRFDRGGSDTQYF
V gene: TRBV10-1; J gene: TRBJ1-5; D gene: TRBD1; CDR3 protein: CASETGINQPQHF
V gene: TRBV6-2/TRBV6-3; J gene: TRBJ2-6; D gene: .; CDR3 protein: CASSYLKGPSGANVLTF
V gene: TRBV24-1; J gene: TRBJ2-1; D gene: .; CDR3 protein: CATSAKGTQFF
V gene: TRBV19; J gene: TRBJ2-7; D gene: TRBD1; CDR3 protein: CASSIATDRVYEQYF
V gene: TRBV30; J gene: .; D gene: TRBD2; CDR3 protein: CAWSAGSGGRTQYF
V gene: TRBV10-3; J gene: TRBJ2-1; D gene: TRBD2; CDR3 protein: CAIKAGGGRNEQFF
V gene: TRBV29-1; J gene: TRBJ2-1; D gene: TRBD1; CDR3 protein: CSVEGDRDHEQFF
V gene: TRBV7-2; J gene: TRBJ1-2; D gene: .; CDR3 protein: CASSLGGNGASAGYTF
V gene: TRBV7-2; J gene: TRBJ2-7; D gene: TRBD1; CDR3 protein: CASSLLRGGNYEQYF
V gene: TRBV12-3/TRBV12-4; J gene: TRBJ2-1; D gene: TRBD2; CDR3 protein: CASSLGGGLARNEQFF
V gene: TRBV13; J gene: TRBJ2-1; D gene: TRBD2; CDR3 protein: CASSLRGLRNEQFF
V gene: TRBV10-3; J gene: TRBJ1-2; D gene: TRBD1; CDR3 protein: CAISGQGGNYGYTF
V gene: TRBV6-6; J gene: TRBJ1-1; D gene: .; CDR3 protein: CASTISGVSTEAFF
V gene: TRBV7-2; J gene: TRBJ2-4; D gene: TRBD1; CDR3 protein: CASSLVTWDRTKNIQYF
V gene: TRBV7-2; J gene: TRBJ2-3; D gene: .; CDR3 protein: CASSLGNSGHTQYF
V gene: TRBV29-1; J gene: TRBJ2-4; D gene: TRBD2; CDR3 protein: CSGATTSENIQYF
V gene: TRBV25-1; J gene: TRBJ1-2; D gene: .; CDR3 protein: CASSEPSGRGSYGYTF
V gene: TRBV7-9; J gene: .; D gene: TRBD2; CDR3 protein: CTSSLAGETQYF
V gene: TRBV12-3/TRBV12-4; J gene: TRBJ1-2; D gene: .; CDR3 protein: CASSFGNGYTF
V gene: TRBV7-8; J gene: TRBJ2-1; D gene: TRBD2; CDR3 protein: CASSGRLAGNEQFF
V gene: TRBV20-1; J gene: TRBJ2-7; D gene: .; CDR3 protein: CSASPRAAEQYF
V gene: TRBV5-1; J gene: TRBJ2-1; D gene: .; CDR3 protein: CASSLEAPNNEQFF
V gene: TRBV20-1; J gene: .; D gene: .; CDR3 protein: CSASESQYEQYF
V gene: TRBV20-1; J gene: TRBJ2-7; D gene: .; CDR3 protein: CSAPLTVSYEQYF
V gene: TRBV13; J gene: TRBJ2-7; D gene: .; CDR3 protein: CASSSTFGGATYEQYF
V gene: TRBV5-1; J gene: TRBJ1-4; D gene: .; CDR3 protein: CASSSQGSGKLFF
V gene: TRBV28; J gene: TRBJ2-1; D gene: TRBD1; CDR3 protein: CASSRLTGGTYNEQFF
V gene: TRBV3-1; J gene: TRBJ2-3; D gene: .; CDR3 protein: CASSRLSGGADTQYF
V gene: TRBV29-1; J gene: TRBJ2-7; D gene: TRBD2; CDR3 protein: CSVEGIGSGDYEQYF
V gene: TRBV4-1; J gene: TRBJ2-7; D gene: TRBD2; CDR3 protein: CASSPRLAGGYEQYF
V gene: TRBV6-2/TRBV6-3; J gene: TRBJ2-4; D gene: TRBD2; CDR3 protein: CASSRRLAGGEPLNIQYF
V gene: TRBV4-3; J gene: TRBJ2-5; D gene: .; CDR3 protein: CASSQDGTPQETQYF
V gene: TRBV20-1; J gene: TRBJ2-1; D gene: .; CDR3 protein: CSALFGDHEQFF
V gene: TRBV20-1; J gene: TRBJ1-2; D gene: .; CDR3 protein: CSASIRGRSGYTF
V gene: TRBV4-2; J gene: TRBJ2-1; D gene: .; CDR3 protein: CASSQRIGDHLGEQFF
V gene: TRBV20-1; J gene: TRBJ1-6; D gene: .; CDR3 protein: CSARDPGRDPDSPLHF
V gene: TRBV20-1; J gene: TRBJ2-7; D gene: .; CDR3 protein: CSARVGRPISYEQYF
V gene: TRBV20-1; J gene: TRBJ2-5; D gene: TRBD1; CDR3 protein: CSAPPAGTGGRETQYF
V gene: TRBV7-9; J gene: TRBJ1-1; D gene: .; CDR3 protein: CASTAGGSPTEAFF
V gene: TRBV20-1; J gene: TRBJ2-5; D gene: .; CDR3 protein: CSARTVGETQYF
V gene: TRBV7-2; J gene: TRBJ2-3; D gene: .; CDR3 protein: CASSGYRETQYF
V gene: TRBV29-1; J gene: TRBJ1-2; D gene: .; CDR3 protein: CSALPGGVYGYTF
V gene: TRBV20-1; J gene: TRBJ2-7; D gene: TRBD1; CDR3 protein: CSAPQPGQGGEQYF
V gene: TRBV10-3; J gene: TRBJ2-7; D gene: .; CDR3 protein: CAISEEGEQSYEQYF
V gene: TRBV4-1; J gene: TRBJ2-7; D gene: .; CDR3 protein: CASSAPGQKYEQYF
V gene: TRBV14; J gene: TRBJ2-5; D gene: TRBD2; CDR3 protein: CASSPYGLAGRETQYF
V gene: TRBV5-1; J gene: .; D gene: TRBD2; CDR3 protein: CASRGGLNYEQYF